The clone carrying this TCR beta chain was seen many times. Its antigen is unidentified. The CDR3 sequence is 15 residues long. Trimming cost V 3 bases and J 4 bases, with 13 bases left between them. CDR1 SGHTA and CDR2 FQGNSA come from the germline V gene. This record comes from a study of T cells in Graves' hyperthyroidism and ophthalmopathy. Findings and limits, study-wide: It was a median approximately six months before onset that the model predicted ophthalmopathy. Ophthalmopathy could be told apart from stable hyperthyroidism with a 13 V-J model.

Exclusion followed for patients with uncontrolled infection, other autoimmune disease, pregnancy or lactation. The study based diagnoses on clinical symptoms, serum thyroxine and TRAb, thyroid ultrasound and orbital computed tomography. RNA transcripts served as the template for amplifying TCR beta CDR3 regions. The HTBI primer set was used in a first-round RT-PCR of the TCR CDR3. TCRdb re-derived calls from the multiplex PCR reads in MiXCR, one entry per CDR3 protein. The top ten clones hold 28% of a sample with roughly 400,000 distinct CDR3 sequences, over 13% of them seen once. The V gene is TRBV7-2, the J gene TRBJ1-3; D gene uncertain. Sequencing was carried out using blood. The sequence derives from a man aged 50-60 years with Graves' ophthalmopathy. This CDR3 is CASSFRTQLGNTIYF. The CDR3 nucleotides read TGTGCCAGCAGCTTTCGGACCCAATTGGGAAACACCATATATTTT.